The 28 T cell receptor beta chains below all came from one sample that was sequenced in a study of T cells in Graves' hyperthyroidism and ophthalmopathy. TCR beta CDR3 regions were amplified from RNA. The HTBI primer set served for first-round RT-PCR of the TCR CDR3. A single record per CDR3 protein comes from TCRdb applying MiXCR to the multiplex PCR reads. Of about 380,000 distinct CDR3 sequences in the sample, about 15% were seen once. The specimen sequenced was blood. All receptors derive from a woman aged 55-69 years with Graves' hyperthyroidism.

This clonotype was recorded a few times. The CDR3 loop reads CATSRDQWGAPGNTIYF. The DNA for the CDR3 is TGTGCCACCAGCAGAGATCAATGGGGGGCCCCCGGAAACACCATATATTTT. The chain has TRBV15 and TRBJ1-3, with D perhaps TRBD1 (6 bases). Germline loops: CDR1 LNHNV, CDR2 YYDKDF (reference sequence). The CDR3 spans 17 residues. Deletions cut 0 bases from V and 4 bases from J, with 16 bases between.

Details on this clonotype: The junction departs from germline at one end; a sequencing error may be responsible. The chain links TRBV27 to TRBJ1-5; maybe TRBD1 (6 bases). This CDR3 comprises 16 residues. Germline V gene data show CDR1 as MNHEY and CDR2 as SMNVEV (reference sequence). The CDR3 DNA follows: TGTGCCAGCAATTTAAGCGCAGGGGTGGGCAATCAGCCCCAGCATTTT. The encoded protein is CASNLSAGVGNQPQHF.

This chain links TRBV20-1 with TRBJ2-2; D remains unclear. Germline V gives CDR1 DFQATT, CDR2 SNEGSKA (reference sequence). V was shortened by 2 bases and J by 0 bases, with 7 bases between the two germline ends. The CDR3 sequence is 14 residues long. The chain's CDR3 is CSARRLANTGELFF. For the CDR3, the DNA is TGCAGTGCTAGACGGCTCGCGAACACCGGGGAGCTGTTTTTT.

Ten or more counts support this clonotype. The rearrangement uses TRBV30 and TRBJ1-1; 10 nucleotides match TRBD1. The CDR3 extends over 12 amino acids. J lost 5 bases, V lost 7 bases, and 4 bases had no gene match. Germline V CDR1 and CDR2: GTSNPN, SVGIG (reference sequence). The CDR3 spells CAFRQGATEAFF. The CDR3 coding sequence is TGTGCCTTTCGACAGGGGGCGACTGAAGCTTTCTTT.

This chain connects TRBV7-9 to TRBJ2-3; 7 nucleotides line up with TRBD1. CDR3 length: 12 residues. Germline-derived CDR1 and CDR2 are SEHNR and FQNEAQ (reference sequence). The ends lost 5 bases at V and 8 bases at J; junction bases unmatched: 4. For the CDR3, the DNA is TGTGCCAGCAGCGACAGGGATGGTACGCAGTATTTT. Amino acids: CASSDRDGTQYF.

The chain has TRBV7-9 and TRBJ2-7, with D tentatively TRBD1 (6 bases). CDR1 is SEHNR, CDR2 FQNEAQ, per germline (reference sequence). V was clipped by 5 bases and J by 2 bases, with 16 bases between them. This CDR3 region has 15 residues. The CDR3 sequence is CASSAPQGIPYEQYF. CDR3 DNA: TGTGCCAGCAGCGCACCACAGGGCATCCCCTACGAGCAGTACTTC.

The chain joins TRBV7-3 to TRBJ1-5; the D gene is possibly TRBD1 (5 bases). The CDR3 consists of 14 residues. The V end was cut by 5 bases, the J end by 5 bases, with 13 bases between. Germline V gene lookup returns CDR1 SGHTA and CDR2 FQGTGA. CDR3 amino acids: CASSGTGEDQPQHF. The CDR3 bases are TGTGCCAGCAGCGGGACCGGGGAGGATCAGCCCCAGCATTTT. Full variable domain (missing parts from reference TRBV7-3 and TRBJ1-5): GAGVSQTPSNKVTEKGKYVELRCDPISGHTALYWYRQSLGQGPEFLIYFQGTGAADDSGLPNDRFFAVRPEGSVSTLKIQRTERGDSAVYLCASSGTGEDQPQHFGDGTRLSIL.

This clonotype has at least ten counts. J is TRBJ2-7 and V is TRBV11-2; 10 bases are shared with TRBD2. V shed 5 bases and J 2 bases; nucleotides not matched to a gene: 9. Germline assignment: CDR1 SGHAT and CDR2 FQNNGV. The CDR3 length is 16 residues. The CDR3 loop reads CASSPRRTSGTYEQYF. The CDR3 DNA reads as TGTGCCAGCAGCCCGAGGAGGACTAGCGGAACCTACGAGCAGTACTTC.

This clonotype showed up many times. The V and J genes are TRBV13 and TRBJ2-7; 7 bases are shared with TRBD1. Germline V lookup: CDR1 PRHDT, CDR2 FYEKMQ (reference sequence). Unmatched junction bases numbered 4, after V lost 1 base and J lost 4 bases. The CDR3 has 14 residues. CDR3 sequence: CASSLEGAIYEQYF. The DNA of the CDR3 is TGTGCCAGCAGCTTAGAGGGGGCGATATACGAGCAGTACTTC.

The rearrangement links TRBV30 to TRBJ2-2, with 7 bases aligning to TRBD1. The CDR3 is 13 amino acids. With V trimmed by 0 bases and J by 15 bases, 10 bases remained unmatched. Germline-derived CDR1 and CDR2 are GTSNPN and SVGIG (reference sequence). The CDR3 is CAWSVPDRLRVFF. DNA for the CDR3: TGTGCCTGGAGTGTACCGGACAGGTTAAGGGTGTTTTTT.

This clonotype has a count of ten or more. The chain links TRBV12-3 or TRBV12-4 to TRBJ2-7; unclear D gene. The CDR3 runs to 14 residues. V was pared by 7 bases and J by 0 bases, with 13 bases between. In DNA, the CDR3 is TGTGCCAGCACCACAGTAGGAAGCTCCTACGAGCAGTACTTC. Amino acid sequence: CASTTVGSSYEQYF.

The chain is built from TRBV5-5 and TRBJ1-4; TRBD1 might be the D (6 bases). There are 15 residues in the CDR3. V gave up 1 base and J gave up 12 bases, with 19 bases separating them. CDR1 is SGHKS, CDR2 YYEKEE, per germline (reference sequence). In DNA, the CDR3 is TGTGCCAGCAGCTTGTTCAGGGGCCCGAGTGTGGAACTGTTTTTT. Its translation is CASSLFRGPSVELFF.

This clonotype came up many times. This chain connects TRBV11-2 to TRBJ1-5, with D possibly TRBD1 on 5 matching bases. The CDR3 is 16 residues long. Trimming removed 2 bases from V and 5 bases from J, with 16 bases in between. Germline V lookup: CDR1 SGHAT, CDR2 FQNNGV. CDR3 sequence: CASSLPQGLDHQPQHF. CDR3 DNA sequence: TGTGCCAGCAGCTTACCTCAGGGTTTAGACCATCAGCCCCAGCATTTT.

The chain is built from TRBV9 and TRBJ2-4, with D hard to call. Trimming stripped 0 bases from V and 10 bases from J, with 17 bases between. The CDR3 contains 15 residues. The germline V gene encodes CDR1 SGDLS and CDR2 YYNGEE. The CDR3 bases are TGTGCCAGCAGCGTAGGTCGGACCAGAGAACAAATTCAGTACTTC. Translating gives CASSVGRTREQIQYF.

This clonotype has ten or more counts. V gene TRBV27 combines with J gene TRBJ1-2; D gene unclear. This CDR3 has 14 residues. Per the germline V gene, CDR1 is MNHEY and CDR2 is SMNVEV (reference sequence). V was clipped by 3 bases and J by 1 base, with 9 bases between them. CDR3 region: CASSFSQNNYGYTF. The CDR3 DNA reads TGTGCCAGCAGTTTCTCTCAGAATAACTATGGCTACACCTTC.

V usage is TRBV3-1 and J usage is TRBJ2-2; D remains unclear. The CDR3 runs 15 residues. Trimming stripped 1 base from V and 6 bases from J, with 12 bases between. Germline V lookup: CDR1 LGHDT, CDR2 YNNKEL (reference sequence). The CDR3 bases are TGTGCCAGCAGCCAAGGGGTTTGGGGATCCGGGGAGCTGTTTTTT. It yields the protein CASSQGVWGSGELFF.

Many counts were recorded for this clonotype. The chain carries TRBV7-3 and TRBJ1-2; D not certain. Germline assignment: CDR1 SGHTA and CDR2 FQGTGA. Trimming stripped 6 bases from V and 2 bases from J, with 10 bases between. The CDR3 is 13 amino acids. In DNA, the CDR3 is TGTGCCAGCAGATTGACGGACAACTATGGCTACACCTTC. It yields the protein CASRLTDNYGYTF.

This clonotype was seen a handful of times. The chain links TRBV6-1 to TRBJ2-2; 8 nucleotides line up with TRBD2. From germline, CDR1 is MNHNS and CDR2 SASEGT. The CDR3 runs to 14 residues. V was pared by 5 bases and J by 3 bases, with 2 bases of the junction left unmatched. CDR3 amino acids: CASSSGSDTGELFF. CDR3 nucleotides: TGTGCCAGCAGTAGCGGGAGCGACACCGGGGAGCTGTTTTTT.

The CDR3 region has the DNA TGTGCCATCAGTGAGTCCGAAGGGACAGCCTATGGCTACACCTTC. This gives the protein CAISESEGTAYGYTF. The V gene is TRBV10-3, the J gene TRBJ1-2; 7 nucleotides align to TRBD1. The germline V gene has CDR1 ENHRY and CDR2 SYGVKD. Trimming at V came to 0 bases and at J to 4 bases, leaving 5 bases not matched to a gene. The CDR3 is made up of 15 amino acids.

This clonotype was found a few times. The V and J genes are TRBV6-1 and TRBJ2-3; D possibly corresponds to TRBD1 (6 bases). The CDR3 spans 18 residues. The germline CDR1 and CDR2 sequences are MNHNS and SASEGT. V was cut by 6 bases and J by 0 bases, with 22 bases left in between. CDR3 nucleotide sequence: TGTGCCAGCAGACCACAGGGTTGGGCAGAGATTAGCACAGATACGCAGTATTTT. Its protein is CASRPQGWAEISTDTQYF.

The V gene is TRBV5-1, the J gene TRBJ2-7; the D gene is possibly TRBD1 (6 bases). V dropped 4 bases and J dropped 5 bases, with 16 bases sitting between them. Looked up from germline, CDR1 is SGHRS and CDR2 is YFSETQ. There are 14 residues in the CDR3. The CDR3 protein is CASSASGELHEQYF. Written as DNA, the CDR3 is TGCGCCAGCAGCGCCTCAGGGGAGCTCCACGAGCAGTACTTC.

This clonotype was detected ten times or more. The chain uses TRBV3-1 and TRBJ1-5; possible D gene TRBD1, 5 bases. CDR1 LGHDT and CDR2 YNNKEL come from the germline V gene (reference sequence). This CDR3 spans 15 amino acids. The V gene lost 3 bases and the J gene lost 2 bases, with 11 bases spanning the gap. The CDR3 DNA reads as TGTGCCAGCAGCCAGGGGGATGGGGGCAATCAGCCCCAGCATTTT. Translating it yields CASSQGDGGNQPQHF.

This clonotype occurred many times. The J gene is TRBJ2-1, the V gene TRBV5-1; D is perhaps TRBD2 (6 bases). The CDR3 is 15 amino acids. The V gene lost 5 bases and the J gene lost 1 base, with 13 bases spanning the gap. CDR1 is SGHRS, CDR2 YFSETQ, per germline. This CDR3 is CASRSDSGSYNEQFF. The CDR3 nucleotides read TGCGCCAGCAGATCCGATAGCGGATCCTACAATGAGCAGTTCTTC.

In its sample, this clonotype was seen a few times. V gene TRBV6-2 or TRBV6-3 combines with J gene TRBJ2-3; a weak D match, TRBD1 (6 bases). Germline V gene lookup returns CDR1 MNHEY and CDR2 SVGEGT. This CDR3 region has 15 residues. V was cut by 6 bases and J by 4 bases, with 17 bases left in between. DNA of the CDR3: TGTGCCAGCAGCCCTACAGGGACCCCGCCAGATACGCAGTATTTT. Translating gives CASSPTGTPPDTQYF.

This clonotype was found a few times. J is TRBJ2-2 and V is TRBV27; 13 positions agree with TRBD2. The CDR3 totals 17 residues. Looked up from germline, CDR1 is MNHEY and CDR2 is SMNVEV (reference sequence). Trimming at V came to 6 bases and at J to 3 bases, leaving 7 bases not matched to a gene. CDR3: CASSPGLAGAHTGELFF. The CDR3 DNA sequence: TGTGCCAGCAGCCCAGGACTAGCGGGAGCCCACACCGGGGAGCTGTTTTTT.

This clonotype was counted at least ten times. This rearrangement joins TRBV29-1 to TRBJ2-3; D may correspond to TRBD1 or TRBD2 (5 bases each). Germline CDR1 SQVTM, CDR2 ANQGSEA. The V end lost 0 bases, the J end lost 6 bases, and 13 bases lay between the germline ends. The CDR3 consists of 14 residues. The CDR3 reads CSVEDWGMVDTQYF. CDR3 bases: TGCAGCGTTGAAGATTGGGGGATGGTGGATACGCAGTATTTT.

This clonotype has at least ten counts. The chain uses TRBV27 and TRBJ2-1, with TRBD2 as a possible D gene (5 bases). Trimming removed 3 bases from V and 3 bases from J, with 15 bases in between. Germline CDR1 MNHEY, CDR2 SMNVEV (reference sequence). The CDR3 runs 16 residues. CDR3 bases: TGTGCCAGCAGTTTCCTAACCGGACTTAACTACAATGAGCAGTTCTTC. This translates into CASSFLTGLNYNEQFF.

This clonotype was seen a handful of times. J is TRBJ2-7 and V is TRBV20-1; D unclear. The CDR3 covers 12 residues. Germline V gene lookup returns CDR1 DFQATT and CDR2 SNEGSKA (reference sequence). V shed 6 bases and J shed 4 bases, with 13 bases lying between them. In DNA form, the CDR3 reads TGCAGTGCCAGACCAGGCCGGTACGAGCAGTACTTC. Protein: CSARPGRYEQYF.